This passage covers 15 T cell receptor beta chains from one sample sequenced in a study of identifying expanded T cells in peripheral blood. Only in-frame clones appear in the TCRdb table, and some are missing; sequencing was by immunoSEQ multiplex PCR. The sample has about 80,000 clones; about 90% are singletons. Sequenced: blood. The receptors were sampled from a person aged 18-70 years in good health.

V gene TRBV6-5 combines with J gene TRBJ2-7, with 8 positions matching TRBD1. The germline V gene encodes CDR1 MNHEY and CDR2 SVGAGI. Trimming removed 10 bases from V and 0 bases from J; junction bases left unmatched: 11. The CDR3 has 15 amino acids. The CDR3 protein is CATSIQGAISYEQYF. The CDR3 DNA is TGTGCCACCTCGATTCAGGGGGCGATCTCCTACGAGCAGTACTTC.

The chain uses TRBV7-9 and TRBJ2-5; D uncertain. The DNA end is a closer match to TRBJ2-7, so the J assignment may be wrong. The germline gives CDR1 SEHNR, CDR2 FQNEAQ (reference sequence). The CDR3 is made up of 14 amino acids. The chain's CDR3 is CASSSGSGIYEQYF. For the CDR3, the DNA is TGTGCCAGCAGCTCCGGATCAGGTATCTACGAGCAGTACTTC.

This chain joins TRBV5-6 and TRBJ1-2; D is uncertain. Trimming removed 7 bases at V and 1 base at J, with 11 bases between. This CDR3 has 13 amino acids. Germline CDR1 and CDR2: SGHDT and YYEEEE. The CDR3 region is CASASGSNYGYTF. In nucleotides, the CDR3 is TGTGCCAGCGCCTCCGGGAGTAACTATGGCTACACCTTC.

CDR3 amino acids: CASSAGTDSSYEQYF. DNA of the CDR3: TGTGCCAGCAGCGCCGGGACGGATAGCTCCTACGAGCAGTACTTC. This sequence joins TRBV9 and TRBJ2-7; either TRBD1 or TRBD2 may fit D (5 bases each). The CDR3 consists of 15 residues. Trimming stripped 3 bases from V and 0 bases from J, with 13 bases between. The germline gives CDR1 SGDLS, CDR2 YYNGEE.

The V gene is TRBV15, the J gene TRBJ1-3; D gene unclear. Germline V gives CDR1 LNHNV, CDR2 YYDKDF (reference sequence). The V and J ends lost 0 bases and 4 bases respectively, with 10 bases between them. The CDR3 loop spans 15 amino acids. The CDR3, as DNA: TGTGCCACCAGCAGAGATGGCTTAGGGGGAAACACCATATATTTT. Its translation is CATSRDGLGGNTIYF. Full variable domain (missing parts from reference TRBV15 and TRBJ1-3): DAMVIQNPRYQVTQFGKPVTLSCSQTLNHNVMYWYQQKSSQAPKLLFHYYDKDFNNEADTPDNFQSRRPNTSFCFLDIRSPGLGDTAMYLCATSRDGLGGNTIYFGEGSWLTVV.

The chain recombines TRBV5-1 with TRBJ2-1; 9 nucleotides align to TRBD2. The CDR3 is 15 amino acids. V lost 5 bases to trimming and J lost 4 bases; unmatched junction nucleotides: 7. Germline CDR1 SGHRS, CDR2 YFSETQ. Here the CDR3 reads CASSPLAGKYNEQFF. The CDR3 nucleotides are TGCGCCAGCAGTCCTCTAGCGGGGAAATACAATGAGCAGTTCTTC.

CDR3 DNA: TGTGCCAGCAGCTCCGGGGTATACCCTTCCTACAATGAGCAGTTCTTC. Translated: CASSSGVYPSYNEQFF. The V gene is TRBV7-7, the J gene TRBJ2-1, with a possible D match to TRBD2 (5 bases). The germline V gene has CDR1 SSHAT and CDR2 FNYEAQ (reference sequence). This CDR3 comprises 16 residues. The V gene lost 4 bases and the J gene lost 1 base, with 14 bases spanning the gap.

This clone has more than one count but fewer than ten. The rearrangement joins TRBV7-3 to TRBJ1-6; 8 nucleotides align to TRBD1. The length of the CDR3 is 14 residues. Germline V gene data show CDR1 as SGHTA and CDR2 as FQGTGA. Trimming took 5 bases from V and 7 from J; bases not matched to a gene: 4. Written as DNA, the CDR3 is TGTGCCAGCAGCCCCGGACAGGGAAATTCACCCCTCCACTTT. It specifies CASSPGQGNSPLHF.

V gene TRBV6-5 combines with J gene TRBJ1-1; the D is unclear. Germline CDR1 reads MNHEY; CDR2 reads SVGAGI. V was trimmed by 0 bases and J by 4 bases, leaving 12 bases between them. The CDR3 length is 15 residues. CDR3 sequence (DNA): TGTGCCAGCAGTTACTCGCACAGCTTTGGCACTGAAGCTTTCTTT. Protein: CASSYSHSFGTEAFF.

The gene calls are TRBV4-3 and TRBJ2-7, with D possibly being TRBD1 (6 bases). The V gene lost 0 bases and the J gene lost 4 bases, with 16 bases spanning the gap. Germline CDR1 is LGHNA and CDR2 is YSLEER. CDR3 size: 16 residues. CDR3 bases: TGCGCCAGCAGCCAAGAGGGATCGGCAGGGGCTTACGAGCAGTACTTC. The encoded protein is CASSQEGSAGAYEQYF.

The chain is built from TRBV4-3 and TRBJ2-1, with 14 bases that match TRBD2. CDR1 is LGHNA, CDR2 YSLEER, per germline. The trim removed 4 bases at V and 8 bases at J, leaving 7 bases unmatched. The CDR3 extends over 16 amino acids. The CDR3, as DNA: TGCGCCAGCAGCCGGTCCCCGGGACTAGCGGGAGATGAGCAGTTCTTC. This codes for CASSRSPGLAGDEQFF.

This clone showed up just once. The genes are TRBV4-1 and TRBJ1-2; D is perhaps TRBD1 (6 bases). The germline V and J ends were trimmed by 0 bases and 7 bases, with 18 bases remaining between them. Germline CDR1 MGHRA, CDR2 YSYEKL. The CDR3 has 16 residues. CDR3 nucleotides: TGCGCCAGCAGCCAAGAGCGGGGAGGCAGGGGTCGTGGCTACACCTTC. The encoded protein is CASSQERGGRGRGYTF.

V and J are TRBV5-1 and TRBJ1-1; D gene uncertain. CDR3 length: 15 amino acids. Germline V gene data show CDR1 as SGHRS and CDR2 as YFSETQ. V gave up 0 bases and J gave up 1 base, with 10 bases separating them. In DNA, the CDR3 is TGCGCCAGCAGCTTGGGGAGCCTCACGAACACTGAAGCTTTCTTT. Protein sequence: CASSLGSLTNTEAFF.

The gene calls are TRBV30 and TRBJ2-7; 9 nucleotides match TRBD2. V lost 4 bases and J lost 0; bases outside the gene matches: 16. This CDR3 spans 18 amino acids. Germline V CDR1 and CDR2: GTSNPN, SVGIG (reference sequence). The CDR3 spells CAWKVYPSGAQGSYEQYF. The DNA for the CDR3 is TGTGCCTGGAAAGTGTATCCTAGCGGGGCCCAAGGCTCCTACGAGCAGTACTTC.

The chain links TRBV4-2 to TRBJ2-3; perhaps TRBD2 as D (7 bases). Trimming shortened V by 3 bases and J by 0 bases, and 19 bases separated the two germline ends. The CDR3 sequence is 18 residues long. Germline V gene sequence: CDR1 LGHNA, CDR2 YNFKEQ. The CDR3 sequence: CASSHAARRGPSTDTQYF. The CDR3 DNA follows: TGTGCCAGCAGCCACGCAGCGAGGCGGGGGCCTAGCACAGATACGCAGTATTTT.